Ten or more counts support the clone carrying this T cell receptor beta chain. Antigen specificity is unknown. Absence of ophthalmopathy progression within 18 months defined stable Graves' hyperthyroidism. Newly diagnosed hyperthyroidism, duration under 2 months, in patients aged 18 to 65. The data were obtained in a study of T cells in Graves' hyperthyroidism and ophthalmopathy. On the study more broadly: Blood from the periphery was taken at initial diagnosis, before any treatment.

TCR beta CDR3 region amplification was performed from RNA transcripts. Initially, a first-round RT-PCR of the TCR CDR3 employed the HTBI primer set. TCRdb ran MiXCR on the multiplex PCR reads and lists one entry per CDR3 protein. The table lists hundreds of thousands of distinct CDR3 sequences, approximately 14% of them singletons. Trimming took off 6 bases at V and 0 bases at J, with 10 bases between the two ends. The CDR3 covers 13 residues. CDR1 and CDR2 (germline): DFQATT, SNEGSKA (reference sequence). Study observations and caveats: The authors' 13 V-J model separated ophthalmopathy from stable hyperthyroidism.

The source material was blood. The clonotype was recovered from a woman between 18 and 30 years old with Graves' hyperthyroidism. This chain joins TRBV20-1 and TRBJ2-3, with a possible D match to TRBD2 (6 bases). The CDR3 DNA reads as TGCAGTGCGCGGGGTGACAGCACAGATACGCAGTATTTT. Amino acid sequence: CSARGDSTDTQYF.